This is a list of T cell receptor beta chains from one sample in a study of T cells in Graves' hyperthyroidism and ophthalmopathy. One entry per CDR3 protein, called by TCRdb with MiXCR from the multiplex PCR reads. The sample shows hundreds of thousands of distinct CDR3 sequences, around 39% of them seen only once. Source material: blood. The receptors were gathered from a man aged 18 to 30 with Graves' hyperthyroidism. Each CDR3 is given with its conserved first and last residue. The order of the fields is V gene, clone size, D gene, J gene, CDR3 length, CDR3 protein, CDR3 DNA. D genes are given only for firm matches. A clone size is listed for some rows: how often the clone was seen (once, few, many), or a class if it is expanded.

v_gene: TRBV7-9
abundance: few
d_gene: -
j_gene: TRBJ2-2
len: 10
CDR3aa: CASTTGELFF
CDR3nt: TGTGCCAGCACCACAGGGGAGCTGTTTTTT

v_gene: TRBV4-1
abundance: -
d_gene: -
j_gene: TRBJ1-2
len: 15
CDR3aa: CASSQGQTFNYGYTF
CDR3nt: TGCGCCAGCAGCCAAGGACAGACCTTTAACTATGGCTACACCTTC

v_gene: TRBV19
abundance: -
d_gene: -
j_gene: TRBJ2-5
len: 14
CDR3aa: CAIYRDPDPETQYF
CDR3nt: TGTGCCATTTACCGGGACCCAGACCCGGAGACCCAGTACTTC

v_gene: TRBV20-1
abundance: few
d_gene: -
j_gene: TRBJ1-4
len: 14
CDR3aa: CSALRRGANEKLFF
CDR3nt: TGCAGTGCTCTCAGACGGGGGGCTAATGAAAAACTGTTTTTT

v_gene: TRBV7-3
abundance: -
d_gene: -
j_gene: TRBJ2-5
len: 15
CDR3aa: CASSLKWGHQETQYF
CDR3nt: TGTGCCAGCAGCTTAAAATGGGGACATCAAGAGACCCAGTACTTC

v_gene: TRBV25-1
abundance: many
d_gene: TRBD1
j_gene: TRBJ1-2
len: 16
CDR3aa: CASSGARDRRYYGYTF
CDR3nt: TGTGCCAGCAGTGGGGCCCGGGACAGAAGGTACTATGGCTACACCTTC

v_gene: TRBV19
abundance: few
d_gene: -
j_gene: TRBJ1-5
len: 16
CDR3aa: CASSIVGGVGNQPQHF
CDR3nt: TGTGCCAGTAGTATTGTTGGGGGAGTAGGCAATCAGCCCCAGCATTTT

v_gene: TRBV15
abundance: -
d_gene: TRBD1
j_gene: TRBJ1-6
len: 14
CDR3aa: CATSNGQGSSPLHF
CDR3nt: TGTGCCACCAGCAACGGACAGGGGTCTTCACCCCTCCACTTT

v_gene: TRBV29-1
abundance: -
d_gene: -
j_gene: TRBJ2-7
len: 12
CDR3aa: CSRSGWLDEQYF
CDR3nt: TGCAGCCGTTCAGGGTGGCTGGACGAGCAGTACTTC

v_gene: TRBV5-1
abundance: -
d_gene: -
j_gene: TRBJ2-6
len: 17
CDR3aa: CASSLGSTGTGANVLTF
CDR3nt: TGCGCCAGCAGCTTGGGTTCTACAGGAACTGGGGCCAACGTCCTGACTTTC

v_gene: TRBV20-1
abundance: -
d_gene: -
j_gene: TRBJ1-4
len: 16
CDR3aa: CSARDVFRDSNEKLFF
CDR3nt: TGCAGTGCTAGAGATGTTTTCCGAGATTCTAATGAAAAACTGTTTTTT

v_gene: TRBV7-7
abundance: many
d_gene: -
j_gene: TRBJ2-5
len: 13
CDR3aa: CASSEGYQETQYF
CDR3nt: TGTGCTAGCAGCGAGGGGTACCAAGAGACCCAGTACTTC

v_gene: TRBV6-5
abundance: -
d_gene: TRBD1
j_gene: TRBJ1-6
len: 17
CDR3aa: CASSERGTGGYNSPLHF
CDR3nt: TGTGCCAGCAGTGAAAGAGGGACAGGGGGGTATAATTCACCCCTCCACTTT

v_gene: TRBV10-3
abundance: many
d_gene: -
j_gene: TRBJ1-2
len: 14
CDR3aa: CAISDSHGSYGYTF
CDR3nt: TGTGCCATCAGTGATTCGCATGGAAGCTATGGCTACACCTTC

v_gene: TRBV7-9
abundance: few
d_gene: TRBD2
j_gene: TRBJ2-5
len: 13
CDR3aa: CASSPPERGTQYF
CDR3nt: TGTGCCAGCAGCCCACCGGAGCGGGGGACCCAGTACTTC

v_gene: TRBV15
abundance: -
d_gene: TRBD1
j_gene: TRBJ1-2
len: 15
CDR3aa: CATSRGGQQTYGYTF
CDR3nt: TGTGCCACCAGCAGAGGGGGACAGCAGACCTATGGCTACACCTTC

v_gene: TRBV7-2
abundance: -
d_gene: TRBD2
j_gene: TRBJ2-7
len: 15
CDR3aa: CASSYLAADPYEQYF
CDR3nt: TGTGCCAGCAGCTACCTAGCGGCTGATCCCTACGAGCAGTACTTC

v_gene: TRBV20-1
abundance: few
d_gene: -
j_gene: TRBJ1-1
len: 14
CDR3aa: CSARASQGGTEAFF
CDR3nt: TGCAGTGCTAGAGCGAGTCAGGGTGGGACTGAAGCTTTCTTT

v_gene: TRBV27
abundance: -
d_gene: -
j_gene: TRBJ2-5
len: 14
CDR3aa: CASSFLNGQETQYF
CDR3nt: TGTGCCAGCAGTTTCCTAAACGGCCAAGAGACCCAGTACTTC

v_gene: TRBV6-6
abundance: many
d_gene: -
j_gene: TRBJ1-6
len: 14
CDR3aa: CASSDGVGNSPLHF
CDR3nt: TGTGCCAGCAGTGATGGAGTGGGGAATTCACCCCTCCACTTT

v_gene: TRBV11-2
abundance: few
d_gene: -
j_gene: TRBJ2-2
len: 16
CDR3aa: CASSLTGGQSTGELFF
CDR3nt: TGTGCCAGCAGCTTAACTGGAGGGCAGTCCACCGGGGAGCTGTTTTTT

v_gene: TRBV7-2
abundance: -
d_gene: -
j_gene: TRBJ1-2
len: 14
CDR3aa: CASSLTRHGYGYTF
CDR3nt: TGTGCCAGCAGCTTGACCCGGCACGGCTATGGCTACACCTTC

v_gene: TRBV10-3
abundance: many
d_gene: -
j_gene: TRBJ1-2
len: 15
CDR3aa: CAISESGTGRYGYTF
CDR3nt: TGTGCCATCAGTGAGTCGGGGACCGGACGGTATGGCTACACCTTC

v_gene: TRBV13
abundance: few
d_gene: TRBD1
j_gene: TRBJ1-6
len: 17
CDR3aa: CASSLQGALRDNSPLHF
CDR3nt: TGTGCCAGCAGCTTACAGGGGGCGCTTAGGGATAATTCACCCCTCCACTTT

v_gene: TRBV25-1
abundance: -
d_gene: -
j_gene: TRBJ1-2
len: 15
CDR3aa: CASFRTDWKNYGYTF
CDR3nt: TGTGCCAGCTTTCGGACCGACTGGAAAAACTATGGCTACACCTTC

v_gene: TRBV7-6
abundance: many
d_gene: -
j_gene: TRBJ1-6
len: 15
CDR3aa: CASSLAGRNNSPLHF
CDR3nt: TGTGCCAGCAGCTTAGCGGGACGGAATAATTCACCCCTCCACTTT

v_gene: TRBV29-1
abundance: -
d_gene: -
j_gene: TRBJ1-2
len: 12
CDR3aa: CSVEGLGILPYF
CDR3nt: TGCAGCGTTGAAGGACTGGGGATACTCCCTTACTTC

v_gene: TRBV7-2
abundance: many
d_gene: TRBD1
j_gene: TRBJ2-5
len: 12
CDR3aa: CASSHYDRGGYF
CDR3nt: TGTGCCAGCAGCCATTACGACAGGGGAGGTTACTTC

v_gene: TRBV25-1
abundance: many
d_gene: -
j_gene: TRBJ1-4
len: 15
CDR3aa: CASSLGQKTNEKLFF
CDR3nt: TGTGCCAGCAGCCTTGGACAGAAAACTAATGAAAAACTGTTTTTT

v_gene: TRBV19
abundance: many
d_gene: -
j_gene: TRBJ1-1
len: 14
CDR3aa: CASSIPGGNTEAFF
CDR3nt: TGTGCCAGTAGTATACCGGGGGGGAACACTGAAGCTTTCTTT

v_gene: TRBV2
abundance: many
d_gene: TRBD1
j_gene: TRBJ2-6
len: 18
CDR3aa: CASNLLRGFGSGANVLTF
CDR3nt: TGTGCCAGCAACCTTCTCAGGGGGTTTGGGTCTGGGGCCAACGTCCTGACTTTC

v_gene: TRBV5-1
abundance: few
d_gene: -
j_gene: TRBJ2-7
len: 14
CDR3aa: CASSLAERSYEQYF
CDR3nt: TGCGCCAGCAGCCTGGCCGAGCGGAGCTACGAGCAGTACTTC

v_gene: TRBV5-5
abundance: -
d_gene: -
j_gene: TRBJ1-5
len: 15
CDR3aa: CASSLEGRRIQPQHF
CDR3nt: TGTGCCAGCAGCTTGGAGGGTAGGCGAATTCAGCCCCAGCATTTT

v_gene: TRBV5-1
abundance: -
d_gene: -
j_gene: TRBJ2-2
len: 14
CDR3aa: CASSSSSAGGELFF
CDR3nt: TGCGCCAGCAGCTCGTCTAGCGCGGGCGGGGAGCTGTTTTTT

v_gene: TRBV7-2
abundance: -
d_gene: TRBD1
j_gene: TRBJ1-5
len: 17
CDR3aa: CASSLGLGQGYDQPQHF
CDR3nt: TGTGCCAGCAGCTTAGGGCTCGGACAGGGGTACGATCAGCCCCAGCATTTT

v_gene: TRBV5-1
abundance: many
d_gene: TRBD1
j_gene: TRBJ1-4
len: 14
CDR3aa: CASTKGQPNEKLFF
CDR3nt: TGCGCCAGCACAAAGGGACAGCCTAATGAAAAACTGTTTTTT